This TCR beta chain was recorded in a study of response to subunit inactivated influenza vaccine. Study-wide results and caveats: Authors suggested few new T cells are recruited by each seasonal influenza vaccination.

From the RT-PCR reads, TCRdb called clonotypes with MiXCR, one entry per CDR3 protein. The data hold approximately 680,000 distinct CDR3 sequences, with more than 15% observed a single time. In germline, CDR1 is SGHTA, CDR2 FQGNSA. The V segment lost 5 bases and the J segment 8 bases; nucleotides outside the gene matches: 9. The CDR3 consists of 15 residues. As regards this clonotype: Its target is unknown.

The source of this sequence is a man aged 50 to 60 who received an inactivated influenza vaccine. The starting material was PBMCs from blood, obtained approximately 12 days after vaccination. V is TRBV7-2 and J is TRBJ1-1, with 12 bases lining up with TRBD1. The CDR3 DNA reads TGTGCCAGCAGCCATATCTGGGACAGGGGGCCGGAAGCTTTCTTT. Amino acid sequence: CASSHIWDRGPEAFF.